This T cell receptor beta chain was profiled in a study of blood T cell repertoires in COVID-19. In the study overall: The United States, Italy and Spain were the sources of the acute and convalescent COVID-19 samples. PBMCs, B-cell-depleted T cells, or T cells were the source of the cDNA or gDNA that made up the material.

The V end was cut by 2 bases, the J end by 3 bases, with 14 bases between. From germline, CDR1 is MNHEY and CDR2 SVGAGI. The CDR3 totals 15 residues. Produced via immunoSEQ multiplex PCR; TCRdb's table is partial and in-frame only. The repertoire consists of about 110,000 clones, with 80% to 90% occurring once and the leading ten covering about 30%. The chain employs TRBV6-5 and TRBJ2-7, with a possible D match to TRBD1 (6 bases). The clonotype comes from an elderly woman with acute or convalescent COVID-19. Sequenced: peripheral blood. The CDR3 loop reads CASSYTDRTLYEQYF. CDR3 nucleotides: TGTGCCAGCAGTTACACCGACAGGACCCTCTACGAGCAGTACTTC.